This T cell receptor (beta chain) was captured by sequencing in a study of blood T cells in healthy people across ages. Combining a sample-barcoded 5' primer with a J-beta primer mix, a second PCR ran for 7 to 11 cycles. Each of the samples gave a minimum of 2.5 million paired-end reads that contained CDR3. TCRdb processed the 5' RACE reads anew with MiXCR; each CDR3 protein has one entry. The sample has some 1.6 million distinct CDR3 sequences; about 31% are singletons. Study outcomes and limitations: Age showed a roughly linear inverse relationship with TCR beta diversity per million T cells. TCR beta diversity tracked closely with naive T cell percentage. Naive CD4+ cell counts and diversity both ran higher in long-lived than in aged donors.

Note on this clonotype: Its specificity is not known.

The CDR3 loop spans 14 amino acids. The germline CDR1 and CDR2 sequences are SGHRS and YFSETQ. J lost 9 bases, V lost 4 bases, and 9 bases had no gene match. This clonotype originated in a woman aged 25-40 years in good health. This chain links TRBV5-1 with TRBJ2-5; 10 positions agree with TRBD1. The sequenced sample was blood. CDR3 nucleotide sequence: TGCGCCAGCAGCCCCGGACAGGGGGGTTTGGCCCAGTACTTC. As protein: CASSPGQGGLAQYF.